One T cell receptor (beta chain) is described in this entry. These data belong to a study of patients and donors after allogeneic stem cell transplantation. TCRdb used MiXCR to reprocess the RT-PCR reads, holding one entry per CDR3 protein. The sample carries about a million distinct CDR3 sequences, about a sixth recorded once. V shed 1 base and J shed 3 bases, with 7 bases lying between them. Per the germline V gene, CDR1 is LNHNV and CDR2 is YYDKDF (reference sequence). The CDR3 consists of 13 residues. The chain combines TRBV15 with TRBJ2-7; D remains unclear. The receptor's source is a human donor who was either an allogeneic HSCT recipient or a stem cell or donor lymphocyte infusion donor (not recorded which). It is not recorded whose cells these are; they may come from a transplant donor. The sample was blood, either unsorted or a sorted T cell fraction (not recorded which). Here the CDR3 reads CATSRGTGYEQYF. DNA for the CDR3: TGTGCCACCAGCAGAGGGACGGGCTACGAGCAGTACTTC.